Following are 8 T cell receptor beta chains from one sample sequenced in a study of Graves' ophthalmopathy and Graves' hyperthyroidism. Amplification from RNA transcripts yielded the TCR beta CDR3 regions. HTBI-primed first-round RT-PCR preceded second-round multiplex PCR. TCRdb processed the multiplex PCR reads anew with MiXCR; each CDR3 protein has one entry. Of fewer than 350,000 distinct CDR3 sequences listed, about 17% were seen once; the top ten hold 10% to 15%. Sequenced: peripheral blood. These receptors were collected from an adult man with Graves' ophthalmopathy.

This clonotype was counted ten times or more. The CDR3 loop is CASCGQGVVRGELFF. CDR3 bases: TGTGCCAGTTGTGGACAGGGGGTGGTCCGGGGGGAGCTGTTTTTT. The chain has TRBV28 and TRBJ2-2; 10 nucleotides line up with TRBD1. V lost 9 bases, J lost 8 bases, and 12 bases stayed unmatched. The CDR3 runs to 15 residues. The germline V gene encodes CDR1 MDHEN and CDR2 SYDVKM. The full variable domain, in which reference TRBV28 and TRBJ2-2 provide the parts outside the CDR3, is DVKVTQSSRYLVKRTGEKVFLECVQDMDHENMFWYRQDPGLGLRLIYFSYDVKMKEKGDIPEGYSVSREKKERFSLILESASTNQTSMYLCASCGQGVVRGELFFGEGSRLTVL.

Details on this clonotype: It may be a read error: a sequence one base away is much more abundant. The chain has TRBV24-1 and TRBJ1-3; D uncertain. The germline V gene has CDR1 KGHDR and CDR2 SFDVKD. This CDR3 spans 13 amino acids. DNA for the CDR3: TGTGCCGCCAGTGATGCGGCTAGAAACACCATATATTTT. As protein: CAASDAARNTIYF.

This clonotype was counted ten times or more. J is TRBJ2-6 and V is TRBV6-2 or TRBV6-3; TRBD1 might be the D (5 bases). This CDR3 has 16 amino acids. V lost 7 bases and J lost 1, with 14 bases in between. Germline V lookup: CDR1 MNHEY, CDR2 SVGEGT. Here the CDR3 DNA reads TGTGCCAGCAACCCTGGACACTTTTCTGGGGCCAACGTCCTGACTTTC. Translated, it gives CASNPGHFSGANVLTF.

This clonotype was seen at least ten times. The genes are TRBV6-1 and TRBJ1-2, with D possibly being TRBD1 (6 bases). Germline V gene lookup returns CDR1 MNHNS and CDR2 SASEGT. This CDR3 comprises 13 residues. Trimming removed 1 base at V and 4 bases at J, with 7 bases between. This CDR3 is CASSEGTVYGYTF. As DNA, the CDR3 is TGTGCCAGCAGTGAAGGGACAGTCTATGGCTACACCTTC.

The rearrangement uses TRBV7-6 and TRBJ2-2, with 12 bases fitting TRBD2. Germline lookup yields CDR1 SGHVS and CDR2 FNYEAQ. V shed 5 bases and J 1 base; nucleotides not matched to a gene: 14. The CDR3 covers 20 residues. CDR3 bases: TGTGCCAGCAGCCCCCCCGGGACTAGCGGGTTACCGTGGAACACCGGGGAGCTGTTTTTT. It encodes CASSPPGTSGLPWNTGELFF.

Many counts were recorded for this clonotype. The chain recombines TRBV12-3 or TRBV12-4 with TRBJ2-5; TRBD1 agrees at 8 bases. V lost 6 bases to trimming and J lost 4 bases; unmatched junction nucleotides: 7. CDR3 size: 14 residues. DNA for the CDR3: TGTGCCAGCAGATATCCCGGGACAGGAGAGACCCAGTACTTC. This encodes CASRYPGTGETQYF.

In its sample, this clonotype was seen many times. The chain recombines TRBV20-1 with TRBJ2-5; 9 nucleotides match TRBD2. The ends lost 4 bases at V and 2 bases at J; junction bases unmatched: 8. This CDR3 has 15 residues. CDR1 and CDR2 from the germline V gene are DFQATT and SNEGSKA (reference sequence). The CDR3 nucleotides are TGCAGTGCTATCGGGGCTAGCGGGGAACAAGAGACCCAGTACTTC. Translated, it gives CSAIGASGEQETQYF.

This clonotype was detected ten times or more. The CDR3 DNA is TGCGCCAGCAGCGTCGGGACAGGGTATGGCTACACCTTC. Translating it yields CASSVGTGYGYTF. The genes are TRBV5-1 and TRBJ1-2, with TRBD1 identical over 9 bases. Losses at the gene ends were 4 bases for V and 5 bases for J; bases not matched to a gene: 3. This CDR3 contains 13 residues. Germline V gene data show CDR1 as SGHRS and CDR2 as YFSETQ.